This section outlines one TCR beta chain sequence together with its context. Its target is unknown. The data stem from a study of PD-L1 blockade in urothelial cancer. Overall study findings and caveats: Pretreatment peripheral blood TCR clonality that fell below the median predicted better survival among the patients studied.

Patients had urothelial carcinoma that was locally advanced or metastatic. V lost 0 bases and J lost 4; bases outside the gene matches: 4. The CDR3 contains 15 residues. CDR1 and CDR2 (germline): SGDLS, YYNGEE. Some clones are missing from TCRdb's copy, which holds only in-frame ones; the method was immunoSEQ multiplex PCR. The sample carries about 74,000 clones, under 90% recorded once. The receptor comes from a man between 65 and 85 years old with urothelial cancer. Sample: PBMCs, taken around atezolizumab (anti-PD-L1) treatment. The chain couples TRBV9 to TRBJ2-1; 7 bases are a match to TRBD2. In DNA, the CDR3 is TGTGCCAGCAGCGTAGCTTGGCGGGGGTACAATGAGCAGTTCTTC. Protein: CASSVAWRGYNEQFF. Combining the CDR3 with reference TRBV9 and TRBJ2-1 gives the whole variable domain DSGVTQTPKHLITATGQRVTLRCSPRSGDLSVYWYQQSLDQGLQFLIQYYNGEERAKGNILERFSAQQFPDLHSELNLSSLELGDSALYFCASSVAWRGYNEQFFGPGTRLTVL.